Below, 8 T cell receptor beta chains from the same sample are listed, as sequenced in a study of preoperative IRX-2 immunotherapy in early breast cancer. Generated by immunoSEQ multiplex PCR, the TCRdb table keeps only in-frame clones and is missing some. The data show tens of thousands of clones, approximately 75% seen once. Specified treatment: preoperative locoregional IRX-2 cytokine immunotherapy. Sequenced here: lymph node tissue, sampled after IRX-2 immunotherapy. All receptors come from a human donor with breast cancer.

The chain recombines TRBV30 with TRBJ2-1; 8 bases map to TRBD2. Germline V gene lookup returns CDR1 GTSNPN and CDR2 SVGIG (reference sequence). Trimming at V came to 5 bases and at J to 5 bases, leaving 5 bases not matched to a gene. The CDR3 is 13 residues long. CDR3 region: CAWVAGGNNEQFF. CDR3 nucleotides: TGTGCCTGGGTCGCGGGGGGCAACAATGAGCAGTTCTTC. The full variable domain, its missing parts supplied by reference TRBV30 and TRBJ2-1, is SQTIHQWPATLVQPVGSPLSLECTVEGTSNPNLYWYRQAAGRGLQLLFYSVGIGQISSEVPQNLSASRPQDRQFILSSKKLLLSDSGFYLCAWVAGGNNEQFFGPGTRLTVL.

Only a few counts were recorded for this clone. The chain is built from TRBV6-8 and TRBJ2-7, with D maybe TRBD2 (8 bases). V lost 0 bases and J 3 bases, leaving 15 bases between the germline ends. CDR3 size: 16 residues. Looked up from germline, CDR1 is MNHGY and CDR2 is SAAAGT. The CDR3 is CASSYSLTGTSYEQYF. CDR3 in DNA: TGTGCCAGCAGTTACTCCCTGACAGGGACTAGCTACGAGCAGTACTTC.

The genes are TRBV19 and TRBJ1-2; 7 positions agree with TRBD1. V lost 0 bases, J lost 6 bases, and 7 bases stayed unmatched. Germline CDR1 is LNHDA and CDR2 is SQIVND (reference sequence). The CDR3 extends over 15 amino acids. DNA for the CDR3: TGTGCCAGTAGTATAGAAGTTAACAGGGGACATGGCTACACCTTC. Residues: CASSIEVNRGHGYTF.

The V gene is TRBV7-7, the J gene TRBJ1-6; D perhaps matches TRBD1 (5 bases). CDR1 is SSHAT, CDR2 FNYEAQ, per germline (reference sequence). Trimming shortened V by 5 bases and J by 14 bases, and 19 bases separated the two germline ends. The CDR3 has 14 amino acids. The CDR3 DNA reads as TGTGCCAGCAGCCTTGACCAGGGCGCCCTCACCCTCCACTTT. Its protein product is CASSLDQGALTLHF.

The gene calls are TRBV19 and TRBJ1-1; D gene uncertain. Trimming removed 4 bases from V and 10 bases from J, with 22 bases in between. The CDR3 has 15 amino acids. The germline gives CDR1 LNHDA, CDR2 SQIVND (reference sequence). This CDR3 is CASSTGPEFPVGAFF. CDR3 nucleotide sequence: TGTGCCAGTAGTACTGGCCCTGAATTCCCCGTGGGAGCTTTCTTT.

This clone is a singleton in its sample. CDR3 DNA: TGTGCCAGCTCATTGGGGAAGACGCGTTACAATGAGCAGTTCTTC. Translating it yields CASSLGKTRYNEQFF. This chain joins TRBV18 and TRBJ2-1; D remains ambiguous. Trimming took off 5 bases at V and 4 bases at J, with 15 bases between the two ends. The CDR3 has 15 residues. Germline V gene data show CDR1 as KGHSH and CDR2 as LQKENI.

The CDR3 protein is CASSLLDSGGQNTGELFF. CDR3 DNA sequence: TGTGCCAGCAGCCTCTTGGATAGCGGGGGGCAGAACACCGGGGAGCTGTTTTTT. This chain joins TRBV14 and TRBJ2-2; 10 positions agree with TRBD2. The germline V gene encodes CDR1 SGHDN and CDR2 FVKESK. The ends lost 4 bases at V and 1 base at J; junction bases unmatched: 9. This CDR3 region has 18 residues.

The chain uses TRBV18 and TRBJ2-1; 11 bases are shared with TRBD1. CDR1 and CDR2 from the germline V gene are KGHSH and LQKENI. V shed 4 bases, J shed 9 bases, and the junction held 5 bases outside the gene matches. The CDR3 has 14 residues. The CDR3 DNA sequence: TGTGCCAGCTCACGGGACAGGGGGTACGGTGAGCAGTTCTTC. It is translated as CASSRDRGYGEQFF.